The T cell receptor (beta chain) under discussion was sequenced for a study of T-cell memory formation after mild COVID-19. This clonotype was seen a handful of times. The antigen remains undetermined. TCRdb re-called the 5' RACE reads with MiXCR, one entry per CDR3 protein. The sample lists approximately 480,000 distinct CDR3 sequences, about 20% occurring once. The study, taken as a whole, reports: Specificity for SARS-CoV-2 was not confirmed among the second-wave clones peaking on day 37.

The CDR3 extends over 17 amino acids. V gave up 6 bases and J gave up 0 bases; unmatched junction bases: 7. From germline, CDR1 is MNHNY and CDR2 SVGAGI (reference sequence). The TCR comes from an adult woman who had mild COVID-19 (a few samples of this study predate the infection). Cell type and time point are not known. This sequence joins TRBV6-6 and TRBJ2-7; TRBD2 agrees at 14 bases. The specimen was PBMCs or a T cell subset sorted from them (not recorded which). The CDR3 DNA follows: TGTGCCAGCAGAAAACGAGGGACTAGCGGGAGCTCCTACGAGCAGTACTTC. The encoded protein is CASRKRGTSGSSYEQYF.